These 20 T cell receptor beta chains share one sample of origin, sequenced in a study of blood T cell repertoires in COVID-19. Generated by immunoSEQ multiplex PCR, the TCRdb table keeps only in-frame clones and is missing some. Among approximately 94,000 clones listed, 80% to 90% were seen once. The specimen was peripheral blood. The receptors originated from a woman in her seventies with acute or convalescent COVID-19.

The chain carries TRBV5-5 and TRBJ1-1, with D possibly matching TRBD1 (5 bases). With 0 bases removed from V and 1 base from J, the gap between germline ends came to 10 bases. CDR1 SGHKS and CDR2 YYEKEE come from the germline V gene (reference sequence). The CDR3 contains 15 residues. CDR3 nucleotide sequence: TGTGCCAGCAGCTTGGCAGGGCTGAAGAACACTGAAGCTTTCTTT. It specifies CASSLAGLKNTEAFF.

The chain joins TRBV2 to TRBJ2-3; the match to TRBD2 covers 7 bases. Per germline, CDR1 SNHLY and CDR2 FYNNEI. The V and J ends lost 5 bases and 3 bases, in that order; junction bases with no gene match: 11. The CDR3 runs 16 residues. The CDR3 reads CASSPLAELATDTQYF. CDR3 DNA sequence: TGTGCCAGCAGTCCTCTAGCGGAACTAGCTACAGATACGCAGTATTTT.

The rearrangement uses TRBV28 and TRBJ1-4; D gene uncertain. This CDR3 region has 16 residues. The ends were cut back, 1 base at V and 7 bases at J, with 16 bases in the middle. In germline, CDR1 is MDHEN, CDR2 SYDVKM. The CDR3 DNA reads TGTGCCAGCAGTTTATTTAGCGCGGCAGGCTTTGAAAAACTGTTTTTT. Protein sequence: CASSLFSAAGFEKLFF.

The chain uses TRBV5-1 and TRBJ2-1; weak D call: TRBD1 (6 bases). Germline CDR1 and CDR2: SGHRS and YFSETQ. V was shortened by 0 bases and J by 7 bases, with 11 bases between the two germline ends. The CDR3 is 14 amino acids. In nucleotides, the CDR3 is TGCGCCAGCAGCTTGGTGGTCCAGGGGAATGAGCAGTTCTTC. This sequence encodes CASSLVVQGNEQFF.

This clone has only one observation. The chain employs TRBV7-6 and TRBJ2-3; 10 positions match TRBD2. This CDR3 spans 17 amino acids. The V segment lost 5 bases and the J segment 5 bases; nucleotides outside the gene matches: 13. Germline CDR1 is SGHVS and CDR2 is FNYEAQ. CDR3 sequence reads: CASSRRASGSGGDTQYF. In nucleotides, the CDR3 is TGTGCCAGCAGCCGAAGGGCTAGCGGGAGTGGGGGAGATACGCAGTATTTT.

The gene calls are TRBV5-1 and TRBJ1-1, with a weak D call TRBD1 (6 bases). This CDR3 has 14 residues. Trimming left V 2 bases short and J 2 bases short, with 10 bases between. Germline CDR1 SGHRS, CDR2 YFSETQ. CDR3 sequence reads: CASSLQGPNTEAFF. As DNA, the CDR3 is TGCGCCAGCAGCTTACAGGGCCCTAACACTGAAGCTTTCTTT.

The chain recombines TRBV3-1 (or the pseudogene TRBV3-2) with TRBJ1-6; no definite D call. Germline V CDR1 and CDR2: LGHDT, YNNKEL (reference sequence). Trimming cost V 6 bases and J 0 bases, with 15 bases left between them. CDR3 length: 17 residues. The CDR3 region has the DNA TGTGCCAGCAGTCAGACACCTCCGAGCTCCTATAATTCACCCCTCCACTTT. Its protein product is CASSQTPPSSYNSPLHF.

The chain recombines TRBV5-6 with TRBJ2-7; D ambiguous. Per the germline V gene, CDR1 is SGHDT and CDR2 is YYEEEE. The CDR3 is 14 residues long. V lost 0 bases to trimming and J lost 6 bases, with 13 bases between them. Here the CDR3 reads CASSLGAVFSEQYF. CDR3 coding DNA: TGTGCCAGCAGCTTGGGGGCAGTTTTCAGCGAGCAGTACTTC.

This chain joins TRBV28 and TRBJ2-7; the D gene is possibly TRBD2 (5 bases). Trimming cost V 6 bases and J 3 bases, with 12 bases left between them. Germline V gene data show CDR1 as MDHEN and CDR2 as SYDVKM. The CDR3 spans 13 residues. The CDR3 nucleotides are TGTGCCAGCAGAGCGGTTAATCGCTACGAGCAGTACTTC. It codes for CASRAVNRYEQYF.

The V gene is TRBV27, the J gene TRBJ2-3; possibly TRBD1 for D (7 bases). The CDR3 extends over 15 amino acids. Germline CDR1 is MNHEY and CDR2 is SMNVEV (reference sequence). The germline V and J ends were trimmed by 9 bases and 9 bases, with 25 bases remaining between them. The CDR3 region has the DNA TGTGCCAGTTGTTACAGGGGAATCGGCCGGGGGACGCAGTATTTT. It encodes CASCYRGIGRGTQYF.

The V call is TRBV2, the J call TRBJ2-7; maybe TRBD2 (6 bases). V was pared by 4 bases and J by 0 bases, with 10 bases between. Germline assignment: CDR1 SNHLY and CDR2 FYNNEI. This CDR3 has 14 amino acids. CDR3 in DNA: TGTGCCAGCAGTGCGGGAGTAGTCTCCTACGAGCAGTACTTC. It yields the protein CASSAGVVSYEQYF. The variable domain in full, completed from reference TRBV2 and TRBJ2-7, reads EPEVTQTPSHQVTQMGQEVILRCVPISNHLYFYWYRQILGQKVEFLVSFYNNEISEKSEIFDDQFSVERPDGSNFTLKIRSTKLEDSAMYFCASSAGVVSYEQYFGPGTRLTVT.

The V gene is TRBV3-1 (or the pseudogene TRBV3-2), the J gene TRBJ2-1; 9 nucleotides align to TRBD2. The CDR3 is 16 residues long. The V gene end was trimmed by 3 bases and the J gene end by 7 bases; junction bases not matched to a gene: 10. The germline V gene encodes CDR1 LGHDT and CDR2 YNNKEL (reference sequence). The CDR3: CASSQAGGRAPNEQFF. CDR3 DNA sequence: TGTGCCAGCAGCCAGGCGGGCGGGAGGGCACCAAATGAGCAGTTCTTC.

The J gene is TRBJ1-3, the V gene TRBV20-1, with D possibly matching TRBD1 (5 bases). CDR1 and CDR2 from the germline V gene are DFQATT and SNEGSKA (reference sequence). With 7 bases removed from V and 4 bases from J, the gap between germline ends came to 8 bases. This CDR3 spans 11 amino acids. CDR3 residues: CSGGSGNTIYF. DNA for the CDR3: TGCAGTGGGGGCTCCGGAAACACCATATATTTT.

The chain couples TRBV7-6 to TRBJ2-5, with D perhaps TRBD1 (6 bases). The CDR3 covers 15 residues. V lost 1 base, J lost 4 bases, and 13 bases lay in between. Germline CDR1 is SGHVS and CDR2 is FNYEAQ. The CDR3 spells CASSLDRGKVETQYF. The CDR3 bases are TGTGCCAGCAGCTTAGATAGGGGGAAGGTAGAGACCCAGTACTTC.

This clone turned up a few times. The CDR3 spells CSVGSGRGAGELFF. The CDR3 region has the DNA TGCAGCGTTGGGAGCGGGAGGGGTGCCGGGGAGCTGTTTTTT. The chain uses TRBV29-1 and TRBJ2-2, with TRBD2 identical over 10 bases. This CDR3 has 14 amino acids. Trimming at V came to 4 bases and at J to 6 bases, leaving 5 bases not matched to a gene. Germline assignment: CDR1 SQVTM and CDR2 ANQGSEA.

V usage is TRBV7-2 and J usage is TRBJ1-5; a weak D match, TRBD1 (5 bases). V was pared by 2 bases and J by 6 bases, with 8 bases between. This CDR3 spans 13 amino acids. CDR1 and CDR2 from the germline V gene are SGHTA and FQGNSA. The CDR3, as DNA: TGTGCCAGCAGCTTACCTCAGGGTCAGCCCCAGCATTTT. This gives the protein CASSLPQGQPQHF. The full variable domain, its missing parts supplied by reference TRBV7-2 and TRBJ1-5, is GAGVSQSPSNKVTEKGKDVELRCDPISGHTALYWYRQSLGQGLEFLIYFQGNSAPDKSGLPSDRFSAERTGGSVSTLTIQRTQQEDSAVYLCASSLPQGQPQHFGDGTRLSIL.

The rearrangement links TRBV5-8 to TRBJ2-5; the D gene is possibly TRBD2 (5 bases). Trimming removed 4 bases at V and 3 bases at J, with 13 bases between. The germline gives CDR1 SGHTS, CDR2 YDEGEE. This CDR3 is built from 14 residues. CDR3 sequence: CASSLADSEETQYF. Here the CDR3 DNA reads TGTGCCAGCAGCCTGGCCGATAGCGAAGAGACCCAGTACTTC.

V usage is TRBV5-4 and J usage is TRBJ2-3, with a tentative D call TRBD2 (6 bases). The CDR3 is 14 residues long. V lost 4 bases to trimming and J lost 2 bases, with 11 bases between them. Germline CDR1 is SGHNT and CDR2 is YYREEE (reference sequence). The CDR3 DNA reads TGTGCCAGCAGCGTGCGGGATTACACAGATACGCAGTATTTT. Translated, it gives CASSVRDYTDTQYF.

For the CDR3, the DNA is TGTGCCAGCAGCTTAGTGGGGGGTGGGAACACTGAAGCTTTCTTT. Amino acids: CASSLVGGGNTEAFF. The chain is built from TRBV7-9 and TRBJ1-1, with a weak D call TRBD1 (5 bases). The CDR3 is made up of 15 amino acids. The V end was cut by 1 base, the J end by 1 base, with 10 bases between. From germline, CDR1 is SEHNR and CDR2 FQNEAQ (reference sequence).

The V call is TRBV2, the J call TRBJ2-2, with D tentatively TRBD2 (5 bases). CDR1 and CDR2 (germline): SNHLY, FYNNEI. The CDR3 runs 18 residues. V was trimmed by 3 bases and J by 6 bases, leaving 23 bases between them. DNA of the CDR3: TGTGCCAGCAGTGATCAAGCAATAGGAGGTATCAATCCCGGGGAGCTGTTTTTT. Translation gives CASSDQAIGGINPGELFF.